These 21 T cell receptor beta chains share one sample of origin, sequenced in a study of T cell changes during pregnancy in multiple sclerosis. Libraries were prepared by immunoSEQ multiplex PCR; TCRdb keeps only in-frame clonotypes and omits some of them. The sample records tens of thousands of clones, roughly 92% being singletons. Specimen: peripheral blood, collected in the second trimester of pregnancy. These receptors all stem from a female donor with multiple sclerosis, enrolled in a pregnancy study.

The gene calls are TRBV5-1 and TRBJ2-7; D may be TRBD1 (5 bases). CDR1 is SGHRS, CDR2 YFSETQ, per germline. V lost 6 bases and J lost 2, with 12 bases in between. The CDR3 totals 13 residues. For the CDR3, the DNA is TGCGCCAGCACCCCGACAGAAACCTACGAGCAGTACTTC. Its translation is CASTPTETYEQYF.

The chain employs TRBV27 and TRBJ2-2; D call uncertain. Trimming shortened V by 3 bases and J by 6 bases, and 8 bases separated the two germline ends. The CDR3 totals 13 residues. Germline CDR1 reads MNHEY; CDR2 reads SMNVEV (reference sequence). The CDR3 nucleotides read TGTGCCAGCAGTTTGTCTCGGGCCGGGGAGCTGTTTTTT. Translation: CASSLSRAGELFF.

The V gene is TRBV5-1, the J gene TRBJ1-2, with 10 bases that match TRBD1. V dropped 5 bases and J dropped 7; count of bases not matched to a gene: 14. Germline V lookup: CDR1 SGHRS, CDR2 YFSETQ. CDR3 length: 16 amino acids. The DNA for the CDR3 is TGCGCCAGCAGGCTCGCCCAGGGACAGGGGTTCGGTGGCTACACCTTC. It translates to CASRLAQGQGFGGYTF.

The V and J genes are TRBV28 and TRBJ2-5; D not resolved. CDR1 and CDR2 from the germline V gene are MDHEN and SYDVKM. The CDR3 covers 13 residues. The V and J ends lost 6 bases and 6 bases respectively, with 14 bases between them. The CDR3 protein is CASSLLGGQTQYF. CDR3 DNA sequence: TGTGCCAGCAGCTTACTTGGCGGCCAGACCCAGTACTTC.

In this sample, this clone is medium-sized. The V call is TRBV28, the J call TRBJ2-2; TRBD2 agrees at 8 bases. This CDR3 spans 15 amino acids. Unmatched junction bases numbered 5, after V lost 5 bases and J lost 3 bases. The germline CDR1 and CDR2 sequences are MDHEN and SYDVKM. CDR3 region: CASSRAGVDTGELFF. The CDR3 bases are TGTGCCAGCAGTAGAGCGGGGGTCGACACCGGGGAGCTGTTTTTT.

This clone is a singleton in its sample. CDR3: CASNQHGADFNEQFF. The CDR3, as DNA: TGTGCCAGCAACCAACATGGGGCAGACTTCAATGAGCAGTTCTTC. This rearrangement joins TRBV6-6 to TRBJ2-1; D possibly corresponds to TRBD1 (5 bases). The CDR3 loop spans 15 amino acids. Germline CDR1 is MNHNY and CDR2 is SVGAGI (reference sequence). With 7 bases removed from V and 6 bases from J, the gap between germline ends came to 19 bases.

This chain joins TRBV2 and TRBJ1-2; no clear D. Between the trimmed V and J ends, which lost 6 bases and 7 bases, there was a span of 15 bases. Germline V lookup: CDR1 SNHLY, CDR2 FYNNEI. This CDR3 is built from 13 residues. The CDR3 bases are TGTGCCAGCAGCCCTCCAGAGGGAGGTGGCTACACCTTC. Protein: CASSPPEGGGYTF. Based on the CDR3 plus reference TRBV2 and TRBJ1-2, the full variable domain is EPEVTQTPSHQVTQMGQEVILRCVPISNHLYFYWYRQILGQKVEFLVSFYNNEISEKSEIFDDQFSVERPDGSNFTLKIRSTKLEDSAMYFCASSPPEGGGYTFGSGTRLTVV.

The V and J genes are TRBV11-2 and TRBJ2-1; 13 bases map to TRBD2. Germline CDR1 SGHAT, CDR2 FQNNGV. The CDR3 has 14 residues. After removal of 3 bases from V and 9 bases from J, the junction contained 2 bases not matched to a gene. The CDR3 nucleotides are TGTGCCAGCAGCTTCTGGACTAGCGGGAGTGAGCAGTTCTTC. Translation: CASSFWTSGSEQFF.

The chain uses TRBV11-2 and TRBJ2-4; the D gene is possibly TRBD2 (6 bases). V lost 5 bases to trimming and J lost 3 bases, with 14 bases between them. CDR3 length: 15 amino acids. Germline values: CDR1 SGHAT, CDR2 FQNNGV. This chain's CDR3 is CASSPRLAVKNIQYF. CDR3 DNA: TGTGCCAGCAGCCCCCGTTTAGCGGTCAAAAACATTCAGTACTTC.

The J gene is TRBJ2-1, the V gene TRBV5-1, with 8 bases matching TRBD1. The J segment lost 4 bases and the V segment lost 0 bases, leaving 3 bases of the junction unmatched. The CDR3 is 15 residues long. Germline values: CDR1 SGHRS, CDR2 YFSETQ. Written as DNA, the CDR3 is TGCGCCAGCAGCTTGGTCCAGGGGGCTTACAATGAGCAGTTCTTC. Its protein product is CASSLVQGAYNEQFF.

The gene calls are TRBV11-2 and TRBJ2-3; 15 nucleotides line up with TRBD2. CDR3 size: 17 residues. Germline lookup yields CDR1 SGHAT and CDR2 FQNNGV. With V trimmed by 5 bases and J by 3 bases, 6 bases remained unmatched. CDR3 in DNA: TGTGCCAGCAGCCCATGGACTAGCGGGAGGGCAACAGATACGCAGTATTTT. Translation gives CASSPWTSGRATDTQYF.

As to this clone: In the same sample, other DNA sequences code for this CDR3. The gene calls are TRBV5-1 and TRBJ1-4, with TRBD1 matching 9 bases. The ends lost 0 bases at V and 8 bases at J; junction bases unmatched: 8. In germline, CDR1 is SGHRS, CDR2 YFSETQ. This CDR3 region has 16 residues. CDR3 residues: CASSLAPGQGREKLFF. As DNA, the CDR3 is TGCGCCAGCAGCTTGGCCCCGGGACAGGGCCGAGAAAAACTGTTTTTT. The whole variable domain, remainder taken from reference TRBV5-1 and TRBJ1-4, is KAGVTQTPRYLIKTRGQQVTLSCSPISGHRSVSWYQQTPGQGLQFLFEYFSETQRNKGNFPGRFSGRQFSNSRSEMNVSTLELGDSALYLCASSLAPGQGREKLFFGSGTQLSVL.

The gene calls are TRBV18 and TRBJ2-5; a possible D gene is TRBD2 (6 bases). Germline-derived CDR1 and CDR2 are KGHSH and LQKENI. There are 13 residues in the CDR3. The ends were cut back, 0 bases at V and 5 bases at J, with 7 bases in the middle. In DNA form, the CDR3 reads TGTGCCAGCTCACCACCGGGGGGTGAGACCCAGTACTTC. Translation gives CASSPPGGETQYF. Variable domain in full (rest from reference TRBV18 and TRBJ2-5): NAGVMQNPRHLVRRRGQEARLRCSPMKGHSHVYWYRQLPEEGLKFMVYLQKENIIDESGMPKERFSAEFPKEGPSILRIQQVVRGDSAAYFCASSPPGGETQYFGPGTRLLVL.

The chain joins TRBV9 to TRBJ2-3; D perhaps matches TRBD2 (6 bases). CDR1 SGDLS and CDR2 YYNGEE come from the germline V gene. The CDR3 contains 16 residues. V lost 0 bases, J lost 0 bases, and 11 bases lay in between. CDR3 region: CASSVGISGSTDTQYF. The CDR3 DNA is TGTGCCAGCAGCGTAGGAATTAGCGGAAGCACAGATACGCAGTATTTT.

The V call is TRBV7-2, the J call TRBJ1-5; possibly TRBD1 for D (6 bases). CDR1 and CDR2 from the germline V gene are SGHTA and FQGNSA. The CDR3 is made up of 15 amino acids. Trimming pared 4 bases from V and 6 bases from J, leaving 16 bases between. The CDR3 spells CASSSLGGITQPQHF. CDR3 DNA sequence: TGTGCCAGCAGCTCCTTAGGGGGAATCACTCAGCCCCAGCATTTT.

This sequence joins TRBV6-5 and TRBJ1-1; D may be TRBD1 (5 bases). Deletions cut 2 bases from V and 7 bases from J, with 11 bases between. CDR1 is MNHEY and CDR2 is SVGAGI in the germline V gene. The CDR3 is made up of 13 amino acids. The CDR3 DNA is TGTGCCAGCAGTTACCAGGGTACAGATGAAGCTTTCTTT. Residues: CASSYQGTDEAFF.

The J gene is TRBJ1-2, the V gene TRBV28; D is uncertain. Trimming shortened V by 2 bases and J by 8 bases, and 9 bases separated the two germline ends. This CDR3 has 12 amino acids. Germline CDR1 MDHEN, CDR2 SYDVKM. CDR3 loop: CASSLGGGGYTF. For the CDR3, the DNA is TGTGCCAGCAGTTTAGGTGGAGGGGGCTACACCTTC.

The CDR3 here is CASRGPGQGNQPQHF. CDR3 bases: TGTGCCAGCAGAGGTCCGGGACAGGGGAATCAGCCCCAGCATTTT. The chain links TRBV6-5 to TRBJ1-5, with 10 bases identical to TRBD1. This CDR3 is built from 15 residues. V lost 6 bases, J lost 4 bases, and 6 bases stayed unmatched. Germline CDR1 reads MNHEY; CDR2 reads SVGAGI.

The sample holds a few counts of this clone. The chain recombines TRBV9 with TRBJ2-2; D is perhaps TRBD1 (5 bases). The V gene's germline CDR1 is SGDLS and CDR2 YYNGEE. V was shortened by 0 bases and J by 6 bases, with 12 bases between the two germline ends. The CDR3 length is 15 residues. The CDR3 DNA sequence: TGTGCCAGCAGCGTAGACACAGGCGGTTCCGGGGAGCTGTTTTTT. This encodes CASSVDTGGSGELFF.

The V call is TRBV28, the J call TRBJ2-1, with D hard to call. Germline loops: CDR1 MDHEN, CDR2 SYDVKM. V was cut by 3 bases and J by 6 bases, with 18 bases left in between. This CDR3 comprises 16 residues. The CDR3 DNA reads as TGTGCCAGCAGTTTGGGCTTCGGAAACGCCGGCAATGAGCAGTTCTTC. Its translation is CASSLGFGNAGNEQFF.

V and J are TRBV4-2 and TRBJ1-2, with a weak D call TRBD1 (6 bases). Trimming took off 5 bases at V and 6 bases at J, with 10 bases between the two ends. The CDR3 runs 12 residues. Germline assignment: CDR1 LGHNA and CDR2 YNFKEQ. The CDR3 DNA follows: TGTGCCAGCAGCGATGCAGGGGATGGCTACACCTTC. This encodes CASSDAGDGYTF.